A single sample gave rise to the 30 T cell receptor beta chains below, sequenced in a study of T cell repertoires in cytomegalovirus infection. Each CDR3 protein gets one entry after TCRdb re-called the reads with MiXCR. The repertoire holds 450,000 to 600,000 distinct CDR3 sequences, 11% seen once, with roughly 10% in the top ten. Sample: PBMCs. Receptors originate from a human donor in good health (CMV status not recorded). Some clones in this sample may be carry-over from other donors' samples.

This chain uses TRBV6-1 with TRBJ2-1; 7 nucleotides line up with TRBD1. The germline V gene has CDR1 MNHNS and CDR2 SASEGT. The CDR3 extends over 16 amino acids. Trimming at V came to 0 bases and at J to 12 bases, leaving 14 bases not matched to a gene. CDR3 coding DNA: TGTGCCAGCAGTGAAGCTTTACAGGGGATCCTAAGCGGGCAGTTCTTC. Its translation: CASSEALQGILSGQFF.

This clonotype has at least ten counts. The V and J genes are TRBV28 and TRBJ2-3; 9 bases agree with TRBD2. The CDR3 runs to 14 residues. J gave up 6 bases and V 5 bases, and 6 bases lay outside the gene matches. CDR1 MDHEN and CDR2 SYDVKM come from the germline V gene. The CDR3: CASSPPGLADTQYF. As DNA, the CDR3 is TGTGCCAGCAGTCCGCCCGGACTAGCGGATACGCAGTATTTT.

This clonotype was observed many times. The CDR3, as DNA: TGTGCCAGCAGCCCTTGGAAGGCGGGGCGCCGGTATGAGCAGTACTTC. Amino acid sequence: CASSPWKAGRRYEQYF. This chain joins TRBV28 and TRBJ2-7; D might be TRBD2 (6 bases). CDR1 and CDR2 from the germline V gene are MDHEN and SYDVKM. The CDR3 is made up of 16 amino acids. Trimming removed 6 bases from V and 7 bases from J, with 25 bases in between. Together with reference TRBV28 and TRBJ2-7, the CDR3 gives the full variable domain: DVKVTQSSRYLVKRTGEKVFLECVQDMDHENMFWYRQDPGLGLRLIYFSYDVKMKEKGDIPEGYSVSREKKERFSLILESASTNQTSMYLCASSPWKAGRRYEQYFGPGTRLTVT.

The chain uses TRBV5-1 and TRBJ2-5, with TRBD2 matching 7 bases. Trimming took 1 base from V and 5 from J; bases not matched to a gene: 11. This CDR3 is 16 amino acids long. CDR1 and CDR2 from the germline V gene are SGHRS and YFSETQ. CDR3 region: CASSLWERGRGETQYF. CDR3 DNA: TGCGCCAGCAGCTTGTGGGAGCGGGGACGGGGCGAGACCCAGTACTTC.

This clonotype was picked up a small number of times. This CDR3 reads CASSVYGQPSSGNTIYF. In nucleotides, the CDR3 is TGTGCCAGCAGCGTATACGGACAGCCTTCCTCTGGAAACACCATATATTTT. V and J are TRBV9 and TRBJ1-3; possibly TRBD1 for D (6 bases). This CDR3 is built from 17 residues. Trimming took 1 base from V and 0 from J, leaving 14 bases between them. Per the germline V gene, CDR1 is SGDLS and CDR2 is YYNGEE.

This clonotype was seen at least ten times. The chain uses TRBV7-2 and TRBJ2-5; no clear D gene. This CDR3 region has 13 residues. V was cut by 1 base and J by 5 bases, with 8 bases left in between. Germline CDR1 and CDR2: SGHTA and FQGNSA. The CDR3, as DNA: TGTGCCAGCAGCTTAGGTAGTTTGGAGACCCAGTACTTC. Its translation is CASSLGSLETQYF.

Many counts were recorded for this clonotype. The CDR3 nucleotides read TGTGCCTTTCAACCGGGACGGTCCTCACCCCTCCACTTT. Its protein is CAFQPGRSSPLHF. The chain has TRBV6-1 and TRBJ1-6, with a possible D match to TRBD1 (5 bases). Germline V gene lookup returns CDR1 MNHNS and CDR2 SASEGT. The CDR3 consists of 13 residues. Between the trimmed V and J ends, which lost 11 bases and 10 bases, there was a span of 18 bases.

This clonotype was found many times. This sequence joins TRBV7-2 and TRBJ2-6; D gene unclear. The CDR3 sequence is 15 residues long. The germline V gene encodes CDR1 SGHTA and CDR2 FQGNSA. Deletions cut 5 bases from V and 7 bases from J, with 15 bases between. The CDR3 bases are TGTGCCAGCAGCCTCACGCCTGTGGACGCCAACGTCCTGACTTTC. Translating it yields CASSLTPVDANVLTF. The entire variable domain, with the rest obtained from reference TRBV7-2 and TRBJ2-6, is as follows: GAGVSQSPSNKVTEKGKDVELRCDPISGHTALYWYRQSLGQGLEFLIYFQGNSAPDKSGLPSDRFSAERTGGSVSTLTIQRTQQEDSAVYLCASSLTPVDANVLTFGAGSRLTVL.

At least ten counts were recorded for this clonotype. J is TRBJ2-7 and V is TRBV6-1; TRBD2 aligns across 11 bases. The V and J ends lost 7 bases and 3 bases, in that order; junction bases with no gene match: 8. In germline, CDR1 is MNHNS, CDR2 SASEGT. This CDR3 is 15 amino acids long. The CDR3 DNA is TGTGCCAGCATCGACAGACTAGCGGGACTCTACGAGCAGTACTTC. Its protein product is CASIDRLAGLYEQYF.

This clonotype was observed a few times. The chain combines TRBV29-1 with TRBJ2-5, with TRBD1 matching 9 bases. Germline CDR1 and CDR2: SQVTM and ANQGSEA. J lost 5 bases, V lost 0 bases, and 4 bases had no gene match. This CDR3 comprises 14 residues. The CDR3 sequence: CSVEDRGTGETQYF. The CDR3 DNA follows: TGCAGCGTTGAAGATAGAGGGACAGGGGAGACCCAGTACTTC. Together with reference TRBV29-1 and TRBJ2-5, the CDR3 gives the full variable domain: SAVISQKPSRDICQRGTSLTIQCQVDSQVTMMFWYRQQPGQSLTLIATANQGSEATYESGFVIDKFPISRPNLTFSTLTVSNMSPEDSSIYLCSVEDRGTGETQYFGPGTRLLVL.

This clonotype was seen repeatedly, ten times or more. The gene calls are TRBV10-3 and TRBJ2-5; TRBD1 or TRBD2 may be the D gene (5 bases each). The CDR3 sequence is 14 residues long. The germline CDR1 and CDR2 sequences are ENHRY and SYGVKD. Deletions cut 2 bases from V and 1 base from J, with 8 bases between. CDR3 in DNA: TGTGCCATCAGTGAGACGAGGGGCCAAGAGACCCAGTACTTC. Translation: CAISETRGQETQYF.

This clonotype was seen ten or more times. The V and J genes are TRBV6-4 and TRBJ2-3, with TRBD2 identical over 10 bases. This CDR3 is built from 15 residues. CDR1 and CDR2 from the germline V gene are MRHNA and SNTAGT. With V trimmed by 5 bases and J by 1 base, 3 bases remained unmatched. CDR3 in DNA: TGTGCCAGCAGTACTAGCGGGGACGGCACAGATACGCAGTATTTT. It codes for CASSTSGDGTDTQYF.

With regard to this clonotype: This may be a read error, as it is one base from a much larger clone. This rearrangement joins TRBV12-3 or TRBV12-4 to TRBJ2-1; TRBD2 aligns across 9 bases. The CDR3 is made up of 13 amino acids. V trimming: 5 bases; J trimming: 13 bases; junction bases outside the gene matches: 9. CDR3: CASSIGNSGSQFF. For the CDR3, the DNA is TGTGCCAGCAGTATCGGGAATAGCGGGAGTCAGTTCTTC.

In its sample, this clonotype was seen many times. V and J are TRBV3-1 and TRBJ2-3; 9 nucleotides align to TRBD2. J lost 0 bases, V lost 2 bases, and 3 bases had no gene match. Germline-derived CDR1 and CDR2 are LGHDT and YNNKEL (reference sequence). This CDR3 has 16 residues. The CDR3: CASSQTSGSSTDTQYF. In DNA, the CDR3 is TGTGCCAGCAGCCAAACTAGCGGGTCCAGCACAGATACGCAGTATTTT.

This clonotype was found many times. The rearrangement joins TRBV7-8 to TRBJ2-3; possible D gene TRBD1, 6 bases. This CDR3 comprises 15 residues. The ends were cut back, 4 bases at V and 4 bases at J, with 15 bases in the middle. The germline gives CDR1 SGHVS, CDR2 FQNEAQ. The CDR3 coding sequence is TGTGCCAGCAGCTCCGCAGGCAGGGGTGCAGATACGCAGTATTTT. As protein: CASSSAGRGADTQYF.

V and J are TRBV20-1 and TRBJ1-6; 7 positions agree with TRBD1. The CDR3 runs 17 residues. Unmatched junction bases numbered 16, after V lost 1 base and J lost 10 bases. In germline, CDR1 is DFQATT, CDR2 SNEGSKA (reference sequence). CDR3 region: CSARAEGQVLLGSPLHF. The CDR3 region has the DNA TGCAGTGCTAGAGCCGAAGGACAGGTTCTTCTTGGGTCACCCCTCCACTTT.

This chain uses TRBV20-1 with TRBJ1-2; 8 bases align to TRBD1. The V and J ends lost 4 bases and 4 bases, in that order; junction bases with no gene match: 8. Germline loops: CDR1 DFQATT, CDR2 SNEGSKA (reference sequence). The length of the CDR3 is 14 residues. DNA for the CDR3: TGCAGTGCTAACCACAGGGGGTTAGGCTATGGCTACACCTTC. This sequence encodes CSANHRGLGYGYTF.

This chain links TRBV5-1 with TRBJ2-1; maybe TRBD2 (8 bases). V shed 0 bases and J shed 9 bases, with 31 bases lying between them. The CDR3 sequence is 20 residues long. In germline, CDR1 is SGHRS, CDR2 YFSETQ. The CDR3 spells CASSLAGRGLKRASGGEQFF. The CDR3 coding sequence is TGCGCCAGCAGCTTGGCCGGGAGGGGGCTTAAACGAGCATCGGGAGGTGAGCAGTTCTTC.

There are many counts of this clonotype. The V gene is TRBV7-2, the J gene TRBJ1-1; TRBD1 is a possible D gene (5 bases). Between the trimmed V and J ends, which lost 5 bases and 4 bases, there was a span of 17 bases. The CDR3 consists of 15 residues. Germline V lookup: CDR1 SGHTA, CDR2 FQGNSA. This CDR3 reads CASSRLYGAGTEAFF. The CDR3 DNA is TGTGCCAGCAGCCGTTTATACGGGGCGGGCACTGAAGCTTTCTTT. Full variable domain (missing parts from reference TRBV7-2 and TRBJ1-1): GAGVSQSPSNKVTEKGKDVELRCDPISGHTALYWYRQSLGQGLEFLIYFQGNSAPDKSGLPSDRFSAERTGGSVSTLTIQRTQQEDSAVYLCASSRLYGAGTEAFFGQGTRLTVV.

Many counts were recorded for this clonotype. The rearrangement uses TRBV7-6 and TRBJ1-1; D unclear. This CDR3 contains 15 residues. CDR1 is SGHVS and CDR2 is FNYEAQ in the germline V gene. V gave up 5 bases and J gave up 0 bases, with 13 bases separating them. The CDR3 DNA follows: TGTGCCAGCAGCATTTCTAGAGTGGTGAACACTGAAGCTTTCTTT. Encoded protein: CASSISRVVNTEAFF.

This clonotype was recorded at least ten times. The V and J genes are TRBV5-4 and TRBJ2-3, with D perhaps TRBD2 (5 bases). CDR1 and CDR2 (germline): SGHNT, YYREEE (reference sequence). The CDR3 loop spans 15 amino acids. V was pared by 0 bases and J by 0 bases, with 8 bases between. The CDR3 DNA reads as TGTGCCAGCAGCTTGGGGCGGACTAGCACAGATACGCAGTATTTT. Protein sequence: CASSLGRTSTDTQYF.

The V and J genes are TRBV2 and TRBJ2-3; D ambiguous. V was shortened by 4 bases and J by 0 bases, with 11 bases between the two germline ends. CDR3 length: 15 residues. CDR1 is SNHLY, CDR2 FYNNEI, per germline. DNA of the CDR3: TGTGCCAGCAGTGCGCGCAGGCCTAGCACAGATACGCAGTATTTT. Its translation: CASSARRPSTDTQYF.

This chain links TRBV29-1 with TRBJ2-1, with 9 nucleotides matching TRBD1. Trimming took 6 bases from V and 0 from J; bases not matched to a gene: 6. CDR1 and CDR2 (germline): SQVTM, ANQGSEA. This CDR3 has 15 amino acids. CDR3 in DNA: TGCAGCGTCCCGGGACAGGGACCCTCCTACAATGAGCAGTTCTTC. It yields the protein CSVPGQGPSYNEQFF.

The V and J genes are TRBV29-1 and TRBJ2-3; D is uncertain. Trimming cost V 3 bases and J 3 bases, with 7 bases left between them. The germline CDR1 and CDR2 sequences are SQVTM and ANQGSEA. This CDR3 region has 12 residues. The CDR3 sequence is CSVDLGTDTQYF. The CDR3 DNA reads as TGCAGCGTTGACCTGGGGACAGATACGCAGTATTTT.

The chain couples TRBV9 to TRBJ2-2; 9 bases line up with TRBD2. The CDR3 consists of 16 residues. Germline CDR1 reads SGDLS; CDR2 reads YYNGEE. V shed 2 bases and J 7 bases; nucleotides not matched to a gene: 9. CDR3: CASSVGSGRSYGELFF. CDR3 DNA: TGTGCCAGCAGCGTTGGGAGCGGGAGGTCTTACGGGGAGCTGTTTTTT.

The chain links TRBV27 to TRBJ1-1, with D perhaps TRBD1 (6 bases). The germline CDR1 and CDR2 sequences are MNHEY and SMNVEV (reference sequence). This CDR3 is built from 15 residues. V was cut by 5 bases and J by 4 bases, with 17 bases left in between. CDR3 region: CASSNVRTDGTEAFF. In nucleotides, the CDR3 is TGTGCCAGCAGTAATGTGAGGACAGATGGCACTGAAGCTTTCTTT.

Many counts were recorded for this clonotype. The chain couples TRBV12-3 or TRBV12-4 to TRBJ2-2; the match to TRBD1 covers 10 bases. Trimming took 4 bases from V and 4 from J; bases not matched to a gene: 6. The CDR3 has 16 residues. This CDR3 is CASSSTGTGATGELFF. The CDR3 DNA sequence: TGTGCCAGCAGTTCGACCGGGACAGGGGCCACCGGGGAGCTGTTTTTT.

The chain is built from TRBV5-1 and TRBJ2-1; 9 positions match TRBD2. CDR1 is SGHRS, CDR2 YFSETQ, per germline. The CDR3 is 15 residues long. V shed 4 bases, J shed 7 bases, and the junction held 9 bases outside the gene matches. The CDR3 sequence is CASSPEGTSGNEQFF. The CDR3 DNA follows: TGCGCCAGCAGCCCAGAGGGAACTAGCGGGAATGAGCAGTTCTTC.

As concerns this clonotype: A read error is possible here, since a much larger clone lies one base away. The V call is TRBV28, the J call TRBJ2-2, with TRBD2 matching over 9 bases. Per germline, CDR1 MDHEN and CDR2 SYDVKM. The CDR3 sequence is 15 residues long. The CDR3 reads CASFSSGRASGELLF. CDR3 nucleotides: TGTGCCAGCTTCTCATCGGGCAGGGCTAGCGGGGAGCTGCTTTTT.

The rearrangement joins TRBV5-1 to TRBJ2-2; 10 bases are shared with TRBD2. The CDR3 runs 15 residues. Trimming cost V 3 bases and J 4 bases; bases outside gene matches: 3. Germline V lookup: CDR1 SGHRS, CDR2 YFSETQ. CDR3 DNA sequence: TGCGCCAGCAGCTGGACTAGCGGACGCACCGGGGAGCTGTTTTTT. Translation: CASSWTSGRTGELFF.